The 32 T cell receptor beta chains reported below all come from one sample, sequenced in a study of blood T cell repertoires in COVID-19. TCRdb's table, derived via immunoSEQ multiplex PCR, lists solely in-frame clones and lacks some. In the table there are fewer than 250,000 clones, roughly 84% of which are singletons. Sequencing was carried out using peripheral blood. Receptor source: a woman at least 80 years old with COVID-19, enrolled during active disease.

This clone was counted a single time. The chain joins TRBV7-9 to TRBJ1-1, with D unclear. Per the germline V gene, CDR1 is SEHNR and CDR2 is FQNEAQ (reference sequence). Between the trimmed V and J ends, which lost 1 base and 7 bases, there was a span of 13 bases. This CDR3 has 14 residues. DNA of the CDR3: TGTGCCAGCAGCTTAGAAGCGGGCCTGTATGAAGCTTTCTTT. This sequence encodes CASSLEAGLYEAFF.

This chain connects TRBV10-3 to TRBJ1-5; D possibly corresponds to TRBD1 (6 bases). The CDR3 spans 15 residues. V dropped 6 bases and J dropped 4 bases, with 16 bases sitting between them. Germline V gene data show CDR1 as ENHRY and CDR2 as SYGVKD. The DNA of the CDR3 is TGTGCCATCAGGCCAGCGGGGGCGGAAAATCAGCCCCAGCATTTT. Translation gives CAIRPAGAENQPQHF.

This rearrangement joins TRBV11-2 to TRBJ2-3, with D perhaps TRBD2 (6 bases). The CDR3 contains 14 residues. V was trimmed by 5 bases and J by 2 bases, leaving 11 bases between them. Germline V gives CDR1 SGHAT, CDR2 FQNNGV. This chain's CDR3 is CASSNRDFTDTQYF. For the CDR3, the DNA is TGTGCCAGCAGCAACCGGGACTTCACAGATACGCAGTATTTT.

This clone was seen more than once but under ten times. This chain connects TRBV6-6 to TRBJ1-2; TRBD1 agrees at 9 bases. The V and J ends lost 6 bases and 4 bases, in that order; junction bases with no gene match: 12. In germline, CDR1 is MNHNY, CDR2 SVGAGI (reference sequence). CDR3 length equals 16 residues. CDR3 nucleotide sequence: TGTGCCAGCAGCCGGGACAGGGACTCTGGACTCTATGGCTACACCTTC. It is translated as CASSRDRDSGLYGYTF.

This chain joins TRBV6-6 and TRBJ2-7; D is ambiguous. V lost 6 bases, J lost 3 bases, and 12 bases lay in between. The CDR3 spans 13 residues. Germline values: CDR1 MNHNY, CDR2 SVGAGI (reference sequence). The CDR3 is CASSLTSYYEQYV. The CDR3 coding sequence is TGTGCCAGCAGCCTTACGAGCTACTACGAGCAGTACGTC.

CDR3 DNA sequence: TGTGCCAGCAGCCAAGAAAGTCAGGGAAACACCATATATTTT. Translated: CASSQESQGNTIYF. V and J are TRBV3-1 (or the pseudogene TRBV3-2) and TRBJ1-3; D is undetermined. The V and J ends lost 0 bases and 4 bases respectively, with 7 bases between them. The CDR3 sequence is 14 residues long. CDR1 LGHDT and CDR2 YNNKEL come from the germline V gene (reference sequence).

This rearrangement joins TRBV3-1 (or the pseudogene TRBV3-2) to TRBJ2-5, with TRBD2 matching 11 bases. From germline, CDR1 is LGHDT and CDR2 YNNKEL (reference sequence). With 2 bases clipped from V and 4 bases from J, the junction kept 6 bases outside the gene matches. The CDR3 spans 16 residues. The CDR3 sequence: CASSQPKGLAGETQYF. The CDR3 DNA sequence: TGTGCCAGCAGCCAACCTAAAGGACTAGCGGGAGAGACCCAGTACTTC.

V is TRBV28 and J is TRBJ1-3; no reliable D call. CDR1 and CDR2 from the germline V gene are MDHEN and SYDVKM. This CDR3 contains 14 residues. Trimming cost V 6 bases and J 0 bases, with 9 bases left between them. This CDR3 reads CASRSPGSGNTIYF. The CDR3 DNA is TGTGCCAGCAGGTCCCCCGGCTCTGGAAACACCATATATTTT.

The V gene is TRBV10-3, the J gene TRBJ1-3; 8 bases line up with TRBD1. Germline lookup yields CDR1 ENHRY and CDR2 SYGVKD. This CDR3 comprises 17 residues. J was trimmed by 2 bases and V by 6 bases; bases with no gene match: 12. CDR3 residues: CAIRRAGGEGTGNTIYF. The CDR3 region has the DNA TGTGCCATCAGAAGAGCAGGGGGCGAGGGGACTGGAAACACCATATATTTT.

The rearrangement joins TRBV7-2 to TRBJ1-2, with D unclear. The CDR3 is 13 amino acids. Germline V lookup: CDR1 SGHTA, CDR2 FQGNSA. V lost 2 bases and J 6 bases, leaving 10 bases between the germline ends. Here the CDR3 reads CASSLSVQDGYTF. DNA for the CDR3: TGTGCCAGCAGCTTATCAGTTCAGGATGGCTACACCTTC. The variable domain in full, completed from reference TRBV7-2 and TRBJ1-2, reads GAGVSQSPSNKVTEKGKDVELRCDPISGHTALYWYRQSLGQGLEFLIYFQGNSAPDKSGLPSDRFSAERTGGSVSTLTIQRTQQEDSAVYLCASSLSVQDGYTFGSGTRLTVV.

This clone was found once. The rearrangement uses TRBV28 and TRBJ2-1; the D gene is possibly TRBD1 (5 bases). The V and J ends lost 7 bases and 0 bases respectively, with 13 bases between them. The CDR3 totals 15 residues. Germline V gene sequence: CDR1 MDHEN, CDR2 SYDVKM. Here the CDR3 reads CASNRQPSSYNEQFF. The CDR3 DNA reads TGTGCCAGCAACCGACAGCCCTCCTCCTACAATGAGCAGTTCTTC.

This clone came up a few times. The chain combines TRBV2 with TRBJ1-1; TRBD1 aligns across 7 bases. CDR3 length equals 14 residues. V was clipped by 7 bases and J by 5 bases; unmatched bases: 10. CDR1 is SNHLY, CDR2 FYNNEI, per germline. The DNA for the CDR3 is TGTGCCAGCACCTCCATAACAGGGGAAACTGAAGCTTTCTTT. Translated, it gives CASTSITGETEAFF. The whole variable domain, remainder taken from reference TRBV2 and TRBJ1-1, is EPEVTQTPSHQVTQMGQEVILRCVPISNHLYFYWYRQILGQKVEFLVSFYNNEISEKSEIFDDQFSVERPDGSNFTLKIRSTKLEDSAMYFCASTSITGETEAFFGQGTRLTVV.

J is TRBJ1-2 and V is TRBV6-5; 11 positions match TRBD1. V lost 6 bases, J lost 6 bases, and 3 bases stayed unmatched. This CDR3 has 13 residues. Per the germline V gene, CDR1 is MNHEY and CDR2 is SVGAGI. CDR3 sequence (DNA): TGTGCCAGCAGGGGACAGGGGGACGATGGCTACACCTTC. It encodes CASRGQGDDGYTF.

This clone has only one observation. The rearrangement links TRBV3-1 (or the pseudogene TRBV3-2) to TRBJ1-4, with D hard to call. The CDR3 length is 16 residues. Trimming cost V 6 bases and J 7 bases, with 21 bases left between them. The germline CDR1 and CDR2 sequences are LGHDT and YNNKEL (reference sequence). The CDR3 here is CASSLTSGNTGEKLFF. CDR3 sequence (DNA): TGTGCCAGCAGTCTTACTTCGGGAAATACTGGTGAAAAACTGTTTTTT.

This chain uses TRBV14 with TRBJ2-5; 7 nucleotides align to TRBD2. Germline CDR1 is SGHDN and CDR2 is FVKESK. J gave up 2 bases and V 0 bases, and 6 bases lay outside the gene matches. The CDR3 is 16 residues long. For the CDR3, the DNA is TGTGCCAGCAGCCAAGAACGGTCTAGCGGACAAGAGACCCAGTACTTC. Translated: CASSQERSSGQETQYF.

The J gene is TRBJ1-1, the V gene TRBV6-5; D gene uncertain. Trimming took off 10 bases at V and 2 bases at J, with 8 bases between the two ends. The CDR3 has 11 amino acids. Germline V gives CDR1 MNHEY, CDR2 SVGAGI. The CDR3 bases are TGTGCCACCTCAGGTAACACTGAAGCTTTCTTT. It is translated as CATSGNTEAFF.

The chain recombines TRBV19 with TRBJ1-6; D ambiguous. CDR1 and CDR2 from the germline V gene are LNHDA and SQIVND (reference sequence). The germline V and J ends were trimmed by 10 bases and 0 bases, with 16 bases remaining between them. The CDR3 loop spans 16 amino acids. The CDR3 bases are TGTGCCACCCGAGGAGAGCGGAGCTCCTATAATTCACCCCTCCACTTT. Its translation: CATRGERSSYNSPLHF.

The chain carries TRBV11-2 and TRBJ2-7; 11 nucleotides line up with TRBD2. Losses at the gene ends were 4 bases for V and 7 bases for J; bases not matched to a gene: 9. Germline CDR1 and CDR2: SGHAT and FQNNGV. The CDR3 runs to 15 residues. Here the CDR3 DNA reads TGTGCCAGCAGCTCTTTAGCGGGGGGGATTGGGGAGCAGTACGTC. This codes for CASSSLAGGIGEQYV.

The CDR3 nucleotides read TGCGCCAGCAGCTCCGGGAGGGGAGGGGGCACAGATACGCAGTATTTT. This encodes CASSSGRGGGTDTQYF. The chain carries TRBV5-1 and TRBJ2-3; TRBD2 matches 8 bases. This CDR3 contains 16 residues. The J segment lost 1 base and the V segment lost 3 bases, leaving 7 bases of the junction unmatched. Per the germline V gene, CDR1 is SGHRS and CDR2 is YFSETQ.

V and J are TRBV21-1 and TRBJ2-5; the table's D call TRBD2 went unverified against the DNA. TRBV21-1 is flagged as a pseudogene. The length of the CDR3 is 13 residues. In nucleotides, the CDR3 is TGTGCCAGCCACGGGACTGCCTTAGAGACCCAGTACTTC. It translates to CASHGTALETQYF.

This chain uses TRBV10-1 with TRBJ1-2; perhaps TRBD1 as D (6 bases). The CDR3 is made up of 15 amino acids. The V end was cut by 3 bases, the J end by 2 bases, with 13 bases between. Per the germline V gene, CDR1 is WNHNN and CDR2 is SYGVQD (reference sequence). Here the CDR3 reads CASSDGNRVNYGYTF. The CDR3 DNA is TGCGCCAGCAGTGATGGGAACAGGGTGAACTATGGCTACACCTTC.

V is TRBV30 and J is TRBJ2-7; D perhaps matches TRBD1 (5 bases). The CDR3 is made up of 11 amino acids. The V and J ends lost 2 bases and 7 bases respectively, with 9 bases between them. The germline V gene has CDR1 GTSNPN and CDR2 SVGIG (reference sequence). This CDR3 reads CAWSPRTEQYF. The CDR3 DNA is TGTGCCTGGAGTCCTAGGACAGAGCAGTACTTC.

The V call is TRBV19, the J call TRBJ2-3; TRBD2 aligns across 9 bases. CDR1 is LNHDA, CDR2 SQIVND, per germline (reference sequence). The ends lost 7 bases at V and 3 bases at J; junction bases unmatched: 11. The CDR3 runs 16 residues. CDR3 DNA: TGTGCCAGTACAGCGGGGGGCCTAACGGAAACAGATACGCAGTATTTT. Amino acids: CASTAGGLTETDTQYF.

This clone came up once. The chain has TRBV3-1 (or the pseudogene TRBV3-2) and TRBJ2-6; tentatively, D is TRBD1 (6 bases). This CDR3 contains 17 residues. Per the germline V gene, CDR1 is LGHDT and CDR2 is YNNKEL (reference sequence). The germline V and J ends were trimmed by 0 bases and 0 bases, with 9 bases remaining between them. The CDR3 sequence is CASSQDRGVSGANVLTF. The CDR3 DNA follows: TGTGCCAGCAGCCAAGACAGGGGAGTCTCTGGGGCCAACGTCCTGACTTTC.

This CDR3 reads CASSSGRGANTDTQYF. The DNA of the CDR3 is TGCGCCAGCAGCTCAGGACGGGGGGCCAACACAGATACGCAGTATTTT. V gene TRBV5-1 combines with J gene TRBJ2-3; perhaps TRBD2 as D (7 bases). Germline V gene sequence: CDR1 SGHRS, CDR2 YFSETQ. V was pared by 3 bases and J by 2 bases, with 16 bases between. The CDR3 extends over 16 amino acids.

J is TRBJ1-4 and V is TRBV7-9; D is ambiguous. The CDR3 has 16 amino acids. CDR1 and CDR2 from the germline V gene are SEHNR and FQNEAQ (reference sequence). V was clipped by 5 bases and J by 0 bases, with 13 bases between them. CDR3 nucleotides: TGTGCCAGCAGCCCGGGGTCGGGTGCAACTAATGAAAAACTGTTTTTT. This codes for CASSPGSGATNEKLFF.

V is TRBV6-6 and J is TRBJ1-5; tentatively, D is TRBD1 (5 bases). The germline V gene has CDR1 MNHNY and CDR2 SVGAGI (reference sequence). This CDR3 has 14 amino acids. V lost 1 base and J lost 7, with 11 bases in between. The CDR3 sequence: CASSYYGGVQPQHF. As DNA, the CDR3 is TGTGCCAGCAGTTACTACGGAGGGGTACAGCCCCAGCATTTT.

The chain joins TRBV2 to TRBJ2-1; 13 bases agree with TRBD2. This CDR3 is built from 15 residues. CDR1 is SNHLY and CDR2 is FYNNEI in the germline V gene. V was pared by 7 bases and J by 5 bases, with 5 bases of the junction left unmatched. In DNA, the CDR3 is TGTGCCAGCATGCCCGGACTAGCGGGAGACAATGAGCAGTTCTTC. Translated, it gives CASMPGLAGDNEQFF.

This sequence joins TRBV5-4 and TRBJ2-2; 10 bases agree with TRBD2. The CDR3 has 16 amino acids. Germline CDR1 is SGHNT and CDR2 is YYREEE (reference sequence). V was pared by 3 bases and J by 4 bases, with 6 bases of the junction left unmatched. The CDR3 bases are TGTGCCAGCAGCTCGCGGCTAGCGGGGGCCACCGGGGAGCTGTTTTTT. Its translation: CASSSRLAGATGELFF. Using reference TRBV5-4 and TRBJ2-2 for the parts outside the CDR3, the full variable domain is ETGVTQSPTHLIKTRGQQVTLRCSSQSGHNTVSWYQQALGQGPQFIFQYYREEENGRGNFPPRFSGLQFPNYSSELNVNALELDDSALYLCASSSRLAGATGELFFGEGSRLTVL.

The V gene is TRBV9, the J gene TRBJ2-7; D ambiguous. Germline assignment: CDR1 SGDLS and CDR2 YYNGEE. The CDR3 is made up of 10 amino acids. The V end was cut by 4 bases, the J end by 7 bases, with 6 bases between. The CDR3 loop reads CASSHWEQYV. CDR3 bases: TGTGCCAGCAGCCACTGGGAGCAGTACGTC.

The chain employs TRBV2 and TRBJ2-2; the D gene is possibly TRBD1 (7 bases). V lost 3 bases and J 6 bases, leaving 8 bases between the germline ends. Germline values: CDR1 SNHLY, CDR2 FYNNEI. This CDR3 comprises 13 residues. The chain's CDR3 is CASSDRGAGELFF. The CDR3 coding sequence is TGTGCCAGCAGTGACAGGGGGGCCGGGGAGCTGTTTTTT. Full variable domain (missing parts from reference TRBV2 and TRBJ2-2): EPEVTQTPSHQVTQMGQEVILRCVPISNHLYFYWYRQILGQKVEFLVSFYNNEISEKSEIFDDQFSVERPDGSNFTLKIRSTKLEDSAMYFCASSDRGAGELFFGEGSRLTVL.

The chain couples TRBV19 to TRBJ1-1, with TRBD1 identical over 7 bases. V was pared by 3 bases and J by 2 bases, with 12 bases of the junction left unmatched. The CDR3 has 17 residues. CDR1 and CDR2 from the germline V gene are LNHDA and SQIVND (reference sequence). The CDR3 DNA is TGTGCCAGTAGTATTAATCCCCAGGGGGGAACCAACACTGAAGCTTTCTTT. Its protein is CASSINPQGGTNTEAFF.